The clone carrying this TCR beta chain was seen more than once but under ten times. Per the original methods: Reference gene primer amplification gave estimated nucleated cell counts. Assay used: immunoSEQ multiplex PCR; TCRdb lists only in-frame clones, some missing. The V and J calls and clone size are taken from that table; D and trimming were inferred from the DNA. The sample has 130,000 or so clones; roughly 83% are singletons. This sample is part of a study of blood T cell repertoires in COVID-19. The length of the CDR3 is 15 residues. Trimming took 3 bases from V and 0 from J, leaving 9 bases between them. Germline V gene sequence: CDR1 SGHRS, CDR2 YFSETQ.

The sequence was collected from a woman older than 75 with acute or convalescent COVID-19. Sequencing used peripheral blood. This sequence joins TRBV5-1 and TRBJ1-4; the D gene is possibly TRBD1 (6 bases). The CDR3 loop is CASSSGHSTNEKLFF. The CDR3 coding sequence is TGCGCCAGCAGCTCGGGACATTCAACTAATGAAAAACTGTTTTTT.